The clone carrying this T cell receptor beta chain was picked up many times. The data stem from a study of spatial heterogeneity in lung cancer. Documented time point: sample taken at primary tumor resection. Whole RNA from tumor, nontumor lung or frozen PBMC was sequenced unsorted. The germline V and J ends were trimmed by 3 bases and 5 bases, with 13 bases remaining between them. The CDR3 loop spans 14 amino acids. Per the germline V gene, CDR1 is SGHAT and CDR2 is FQNNGV. TCRdb reprocessed the 5' RACE reads with MiXCR, giving one entry per CDR3 protein. In the table there are roughly 36,000 distinct CDR3 sequences, 4.5% to 6% of which are singletons.

This TCR was recovered from a male donor with early-stage non-small cell lung cancer. The chain joins TRBV11-2 to TRBJ1-1, with TRBD1 as a possible D gene (6 bases). Sequenced here: PBMCs, sampled at surgery. DNA for the CDR3: TGTGCCAGCAGCTTGGCTCAGGGGCGTACTGAAGCTTTCTTT. The encoded protein is CASSLAQGRTEAFF.